The 32 T cell receptor beta chains reported below all come from one sample, sequenced in a study of T cells in Graves' hyperthyroidism and ophthalmopathy. Amplification of TCR beta CDR3 regions was performed using RNA transcripts as template. The TCR CDR3 first-round RT-PCR relied on the HTBI primer set. MiXCR, applied by TCRdb to the multiplex PCR reads, yields one record per CDR3 protein. Here the sample spans about 290,000 distinct CDR3 sequences, approximately 16% being singletons. Sequencing input: blood. Receptor source: a man aged 25 to 40 with Graves' hyperthyroidism.

The rearrangement joins TRBV28 to TRBJ2-7; possible D gene TRBD1, 5 bases. This CDR3 is 18 amino acids long. Germline CDR1 is MDHEN and CDR2 is SYDVKM. V was trimmed by 4 bases and J by 2 bases, leaving 24 bases between them. The CDR3 sequence is CASSSDRSIRHKTYEQYF. DNA for the CDR3: TGTGCCAGCAGTTCAGACAGATCAATTCGTCATAAAACCTACGAGCAGTACTTC.

The CDR3 spells CASSQATLGGDGYTF. The CDR3 DNA reads TGCGCCAGCAGCCAAGCGACCCTTGGGGGAGATGGCTACACCTTC. The chain has TRBV4-1 and TRBJ1-2; TRBD1 might be the D (5 bases). Trimming removed 1 base from V and 6 bases from J, with 15 bases in between. The CDR3 has 15 amino acids. Germline loops: CDR1 MGHRA, CDR2 YSYEKL.

This clonotype came up a few times. The chain couples TRBV12-3 or TRBV12-4 to TRBJ2-2, with D possibly being TRBD2 (7 bases). V lost 2 bases and J lost 0, with 10 bases in between. The CDR3 is 16 residues long. CDR3 coding DNA: TGTGCCAGCAGTTTACGGGGGGCGTCGAACACCGGGGAGCTGTTTTTT. It encodes CASSLRGASNTGELFF.

This clonotype was counted between two and nine times. The chain is built from TRBV27 and TRBJ2-7; unclear D gene. Germline V gene sequence: CDR1 MNHEY, CDR2 SMNVEV (reference sequence). V shed 0 bases and J shed 6 bases, with 12 bases lying between them. The CDR3 length is 14 residues. The CDR3 DNA reads TGTGCCAGCAGTTTATCGAGGTCCAAGGGCGAGCAGTACTTC. Translating gives CASSLSRSKGEQYF.

This clonotype was detected a few times. Just one base apart from a much larger clone, this may be a read error. V gene TRBV2 combines with J gene TRBJ2-7; TRBD2 matches at 13 bases. CDR3 length: 17 amino acids. Germline loops: CDR1 SNHLY, CDR2 FYNNEI. The CDR3 region is CACRARLAGGQSYEQYF. In nucleotides, the CDR3 is TGTGCCTGCAGGGCACGACTAGCGGGAGGACAATCCTACGAGCAGTACTTC. Combining the CDR3 with reference TRBV2 and TRBJ2-7 gives the whole variable domain EPEVTQTPSHQVTQMGQEVILRCVPISNHLYFYWYRQILGQKVEFLVSFYNNEISEKSEIFDDQFSVERPDGSNFTLKIRSTKLEDSAMYFCACRARLAGGQSYEQYFGPGTRLTVT.

Many counts were recorded for this clonotype. The V call is TRBV3-1, the J call TRBJ2-1; D not resolved. Trimming removed 4 bases at V and 3 bases at J, with 13 bases between. The V gene's germline CDR1 is LGHDT and CDR2 YNNKEL (reference sequence). The CDR3 length is 15 residues. This CDR3 reads CASSPGPTGYNEQFF. The CDR3 DNA reads as TGTGCCAGCAGCCCAGGCCCGACGGGCTACAATGAGCAGTTCTTC.

The table lists this clonotype with many counts. CDR3 nucleotides: TGTGCCAGCAGTGAATCCGGTGGGGACACCGGGGAGCTGTTTTTT. This translates into CASSESGGDTGELFF. The chain couples TRBV25-1 to TRBJ2-2; D is undetermined. V lost 1 base and J lost 3, with 9 bases in between. This CDR3 has 15 residues. Germline-derived CDR1 and CDR2 are MGHDK and SYGVNS.

This clonotype was observed a few times. The chain has TRBV6-4 and TRBJ1-1, with no clear D. Trimming shortened V by 0 bases and J by 5 bases, and 7 bases separated the two germline ends. Germline values: CDR1 MRHNA, CDR2 SNTAGT. The CDR3 sequence is 13 residues long. This CDR3 reads CASSDSVGTEAFF. For the CDR3, the DNA is TGTGCCAGCAGTGACTCCGTGGGGACTGAAGCTTTCTTT.

This clonotype was counted between two and nine times. The CDR3 bases are TGTGCCAGCGCGGGACGGAGCCAAGAGACCCAGTACTTC. It is translated as CASAGRSQETQYF. The chain couples TRBV6-1 to TRBJ2-5; maybe TRBD2 (6 bases). V dropped 8 bases and J dropped 1 base, with 11 bases sitting between them. Germline V gene lookup returns CDR1 MNHNS and CDR2 SASEGT. CDR3 length equals 13 residues.

The V call is TRBV28, the J call TRBJ1-6; 7 positions match TRBD1. J gave up 7 bases and V 5 bases, and 8 bases lay outside the gene matches. Germline values: CDR1 MDHEN, CDR2 SYDVKM. The CDR3 is made up of 15 amino acids. The CDR3 spells CASSDREIMNSPLHF. The DNA for the CDR3 is TGTGCCAGCAGTGACAGGGAAATCATGAATTCACCCCTCCACTTT.

In its sample, this clonotype was seen many times. The chain carries TRBV5-1 and TRBJ2-7; 8 bases agree with TRBD2. The germline CDR1 and CDR2 sequences are SGHRS and YFSETQ. V shed 2 bases and J 1 base; nucleotides not matched to a gene: 5. The CDR3 is 15 residues long. CDR3 nucleotide sequence: TGCGCCAGCAGCTTTGAGAGACTAGCGTCCTACGAGCAGTACTTC. This gives the protein CASSFERLASYEQYF.

This clonotype was seen a handful of times. The chain has TRBV12-3 or TRBV12-4 and TRBJ1-2; D is ambiguous. The CDR3 totals 12 residues. V lost 3 bases, J lost 4 bases, and 6 bases lay in between. The CDR3 DNA follows: TGTGCCAGCAGTTTTCGGAGCTATGGCTACACCTTC. It codes for CASSFRSYGYTF.

There are many counts of this clonotype. The chain links TRBV5-1 to TRBJ2-6; TRBD1 is a possible D gene (5 bases). Germline V lookup: CDR1 SGHRS, CDR2 YFSETQ. V gave up 4 bases and J gave up 2 bases, with 10 bases separating them. CDR3 length: 15 residues. The CDR3 nucleotides read TGCGCCAGCAGCCCCAGGGTACCTGGGGCCAACGTCCTGACTTTC. Translating it yields CASSPRVPGANVLTF.

This clonotype has only a few counts. The chain has TRBV5-5 and TRBJ2-1; TRBD1 matches at 7 bases. CDR1 is SGHKS, CDR2 YYEKEE, per germline (reference sequence). This CDR3 contains 15 residues. V shed 0 bases, J shed 4 bases, and the junction held 4 bases outside the gene matches. The CDR3, as DNA: TGTGCCAGCAGCTTGGACGGGACAGATTACAATGAGCAGTTCTTC. Its translation is CASSLDGTDYNEQFF.

Only a few counts were recorded for this clonotype. The rearrangement links TRBV20-1 to TRBJ2-3; TRBD2 matches at 9 bases. The trim removed 0 bases at V and 6 bases at J, leaving 7 bases unmatched. This CDR3 is 15 amino acids long. Germline V gene lookup returns CDR1 DFQATT and CDR2 SNEGSKA (reference sequence). DNA for the CDR3: TGCAGTGCTAGAGATTTGACTAGCGGCCCGGATACGCAGTATTTT. Translating gives CSARDLTSGPDTQYF.

This clonotype occurred many times. This chain links TRBV2 with TRBJ2-7, with 7 bases lining up with TRBD1. Germline trimming cut 10 bases from V and 3 bases from J; bases unmatched to any gene: 12. Germline loops: CDR1 SNHLY, CDR2 FYNNEI. This CDR3 is built from 14 residues. CDR3 coding DNA: TGTGCCACCAGAAAGGACAGGCCTTTCTACGAGCAGTACTTC. It encodes CATRKDRPFYEQYF.

There are many counts of this clonotype. The chain recombines TRBV18 with TRBJ2-4; D not certain. Germline loops: CDR1 KGHSH, CDR2 LQKENI. Trimming cost V 0 bases and J 3 bases, with 9 bases left between them. The CDR3 is 15 residues long. The CDR3 spells CASSPPGSGKNIQYF. The DNA of the CDR3 is TGTGCCAGCTCACCACCAGGGTCGGGCAAAAACATTCAGTACTTC.

This clonotype was detected many times. This chain links TRBV7-9 with TRBJ2-7; D uncertain. This CDR3 region has 11 residues. CDR1 and CDR2 from the germline V gene are SEHNR and FQNEAQ (reference sequence). The germline V and J ends were trimmed by 4 bases and 6 bases, with 7 bases remaining between them. The CDR3 DNA follows: TGTGCCAGCAGCTCCCCCGCCGAGCAGTACTTC. It specifies CASSSPAEQYF.

The chain has TRBV29-1 and TRBJ1-4, with a weak D call TRBD1 (6 bases). The length of the CDR3 is 12 residues. Germline loops: CDR1 SQVTM, CDR2 ANQGSEA. Trimming took 7 bases from V and 4 from J, leaving 10 bases between them. This CDR3 reads CSALDSNEKLFF. The CDR3, as DNA: TGCAGCGCCCTGGACAGTAATGAAAAACTGTTTTTT.

This clonotype showed up many times. The chain links TRBV18 to TRBJ2-6; D is possibly TRBD2 (6 bases). CDR3 length equals 16 residues. Per germline, CDR1 KGHSH and CDR2 LQKENI. The V end was cut by 2 bases, the J end by 4 bases, with 12 bases between. For the CDR3, the DNA is TGTGCCAGCTCACCAACTGGGGGGTCAGGGGCCAACGTCCTGACTTTC. Its protein product is CASSPTGGSGANVLTF. Full variable domain (missing parts from reference TRBV18 and TRBJ2-6): NAGVMQNPRHLVRRRGQEARLRCSPMKGHSHVYWYRQLPEEGLKFMVYLQKENIIDESGMPKERFSAEFPKEGPSILRIQQVVRGDSAAYFCASSPTGGSGANVLTFGAGSRLTVL.

This clonotype has a count of ten or more. V is TRBV6-1 and J is TRBJ2-7; D might be TRBD2 (5 bases). Germline CDR1 and CDR2: MNHNS and SASEGT. The length of the CDR3 is 12 residues. Trimming cost V 5 bases and J 7 bases, with 12 bases left between them. CDR3 coding DNA: TGTGCCAGCAGTTCGGGATCCTTAGAGCAGTACTTC. It is translated as CASSSGSLEQYF.

Many counts were recorded for this clonotype. V gene TRBV6-5 combines with J gene TRBJ2-3; no firm D call. The CDR3 extends over 14 amino acids. Trimming cost V 3 bases and J 2 bases, with 9 bases left between them. The V gene's germline CDR1 is MNHEY and CDR2 SVGAGI. CDR3 region: CASSYPGFTDTQYF. CDR3 in DNA: TGTGCCAGCAGTTATCCGGGTTTCACAGATACGCAGTATTTT.

This clonotype turned up a few times. V is TRBV12-3 or TRBV12-4 and J is TRBJ2-7, with D possibly matching TRBD2 (5 bases). This CDR3 spans 11 amino acids. The germline V and J ends were trimmed by 5 bases and 3 bases, with 5 bases remaining between them. Written as DNA, the CDR3 is TGTGCCAGCAGTGGACTCTACGAGCAGTACTTC. It yields the protein CASSGLYEQYF.

This clonotype was seen ten or more times. The V call is TRBV30, the J call TRBJ2-2; tentatively, D is TRBD1 (7 bases). With 4 bases removed from V and 1 base from J, the gap between germline ends came to 16 bases. Germline CDR1 GTSNPN, CDR2 SVGIG (reference sequence). The CDR3 is made up of 16 amino acids. The CDR3 spells CAWTGPGGGNTGELFF. The CDR3 nucleotides are TGTGCCTGGACGGGTCCAGGGGGAGGGAACACCGGGGAGCTGTTTTTT.

Concerning this clonotype: A clone one base away is much larger, so this may be a read error. This chain connects TRBV12-5 to TRBJ1-2, with 8 bases that match TRBD1. The V and J ends lost 7 bases and 1 base, in that order; junction bases with no gene match: 5. Germline CDR1 reads LGHNT; CDR2 reads FRNRAP. The CDR3 covers 14 residues. The CDR3 sequence is CASVCTGGNYGYTF. CDR3 coding DNA: TGTGCTAGTGTCTGTACAGGGGGTAACTATGGCTACACCTTC.

The J gene is TRBJ1-1, the V gene TRBV20-1; D ambiguous. Trimming shortened V by 3 bases and J by 3 bases, and 14 bases separated the two germline ends. The germline gives CDR1 DFQATT, CDR2 SNEGSKA (reference sequence). The CDR3 consists of 14 residues. In DNA, the CDR3 is TGCAGTGCTAGCTCCGTAGGAGCGGACACTGAAGCTTTCTTT. Protein sequence: CSASSVGADTEAFF.

This clonotype has ten or more counts. This chain connects TRBV12-3 or TRBV12-4 to TRBJ1-1; perhaps TRBD1 as D (5 bases). The CDR3 loop spans 13 amino acids. Trimming left V 6 bases short and J 4 bases short, with 12 bases between. In DNA, the CDR3 is TGTGCCAGCAGCCACGGAGGGGTCACTGAAGCTTTCTTT. Amino acids: CASSHGGVTEAFF.

The chain is built from TRBV5-1 and TRBJ2-5; a possible D gene is TRBD2 (6 bases). CDR3 length equals 15 residues. V lost 0 bases, J lost 5 bases, and 14 bases lay in between. The germline CDR1 and CDR2 sequences are SGHRS and YFSETQ. The CDR3 spells CASSLDGRGAETQYF. In DNA form, the CDR3 reads TGCGCCAGCAGCTTGGACGGGAGAGGGGCTGAGACCCAGTACTTC.

This clonotype was recorded at least ten times. The rearrangement links TRBV2 to TRBJ2-7; D ambiguous. The germline V gene has CDR1 SNHLY and CDR2 FYNNEI. The CDR3 loop spans 13 amino acids. The V end lost 2 bases, the J end lost 2 bases, and 7 bases lay between the germline ends. For the CDR3, the DNA is TGTGCCAGCAGTGAAAGGGAACCCTACGAGCAGTACTTC. This encodes CASSEREPYEQYF.

This clonotype was recorded many times. V is TRBV6-6 and J is TRBJ2-5; TRBD2 agrees at 9 bases. In germline, CDR1 is MNHNY, CDR2 SVGAGI (reference sequence). Trimming took 0 bases from V and 5 from J; bases not matched to a gene: 13. The CDR3 spans 18 residues. As DNA, the CDR3 is TGTGCCAGCAGTTACTCGATAGGTTTAGCGGGAGTCAGGGAGACCCAGTACTTC. Residues: CASSYSIGLAGVRETQYF.

The chain has TRBV5-4 and TRBJ2-7; TRBD1 matches at 8 bases. The CDR3 covers 13 residues. V gave up 2 bases and J gave up 5 bases; unmatched junction bases: 3. In germline, CDR1 is SGHNT, CDR2 YYREEE (reference sequence). DNA of the CDR3: TGTGCCAGCAGCTTCGCAGGGGGCGACGAGCAGTACTTC. Residues: CASSFAGGDEQYF. The full variable domain, in which reference TRBV5-4 and TRBJ2-7 provide the parts outside the CDR3, is ETGVTQSPTHLIKTRGQQVTLRCSSQSGHNTVSWYQQALGQGPQFIFQYYREEENGRGNFPPRFSGLQFPNYSSELNVNALELDDSALYLCASSFAGGDEQYFGPGTRLTVT.

The chain carries TRBV5-1 and TRBJ2-5; a weak D match, TRBD2 (5 bases). This CDR3 contains 15 residues. V was clipped by 2 bases and J by 0 bases, with 11 bases between them. CDR1 SGHRS and CDR2 YFSETQ come from the germline V gene. CDR3 coding DNA: TGCGCCAGCAGCTTCGGAGGTGTATACCAAGAGACCCAGTACTTC. Residues: CASSFGGVYQETQYF.